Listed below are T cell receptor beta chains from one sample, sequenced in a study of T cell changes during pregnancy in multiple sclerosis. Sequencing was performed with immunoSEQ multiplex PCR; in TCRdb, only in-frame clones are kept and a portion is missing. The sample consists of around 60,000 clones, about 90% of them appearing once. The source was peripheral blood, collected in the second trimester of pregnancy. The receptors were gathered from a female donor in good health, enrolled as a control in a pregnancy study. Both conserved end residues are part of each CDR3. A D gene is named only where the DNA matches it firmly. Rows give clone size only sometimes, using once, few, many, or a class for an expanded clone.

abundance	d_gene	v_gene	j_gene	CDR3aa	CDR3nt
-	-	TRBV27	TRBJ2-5	CASSSKGSRETQYF	TGTGCCAGCAGTAGCAAGGGGTCGCGAGAGACCCAGTACTTC
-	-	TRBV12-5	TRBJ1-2	CASGSSLTGVYGYTF	TGTGCTAGTGGTTCTTCGCTGACAGGCGTCTATGGCTACACCTTC
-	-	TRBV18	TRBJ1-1	CASSPNSQGMNAEAFF	TGTGCCAGCTCACCAAACTCCCAGGGGATGAACGCTGAAGCTTTCTTT
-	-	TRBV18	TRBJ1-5	CASSLVENQPQHF	TGTGCCAGCTCACTGGTTGAGAATCAGCCCCAGCATTTT
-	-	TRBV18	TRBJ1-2	CASSPSDTRGYTF	TGTGCCAGCTCACCTTCGGACACGCGTGGCTACACCTTC
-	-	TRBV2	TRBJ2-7	CASTNSGIYEQYF	TGTGCCAGCACGAATTCCGGGATCTACGAGCAGTACTTC
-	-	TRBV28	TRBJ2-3	CASSSWDNTDTQYF	TGTGCCAGCAGTTCGTGGGACAACACAGATACGCAGTATTTT
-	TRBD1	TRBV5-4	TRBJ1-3	CASSAWTGVALVGNTIYF	TGTGCCAGCAGCGCGTGGACAGGGGTGGCCCTCGTTGGAAACACCATATATTTT
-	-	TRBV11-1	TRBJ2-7	CASSRGQAYEQYF	TGTGCCAGCAGCCGTGGACAAGCCTACGAGCAGTACTTC
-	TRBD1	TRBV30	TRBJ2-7	CACPHRGNTYEQYF	TGTGCCTGTCCCCACAGGGGGAATACCTACGAGCAGTACTTC
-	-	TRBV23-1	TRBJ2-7	CAGPGLPRLEQYF	TGCGCCGGGCCGGGACTCCCTCGCCTCGAGCAGTACTTC
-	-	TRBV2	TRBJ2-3	CASSTGTQYF	TGTGCCAGCAGTACCGGTACGCAGTATTTT
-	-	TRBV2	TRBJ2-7	CASTATYEQYF	TGTGCCAGCACAGCGACCTACGAGCAGTACTTC
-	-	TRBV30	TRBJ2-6	CAWSVGGGGANVLTF	TGTGCCTGGAGTGTAGGGGGTGGTGGGGCCAACGTCCTGACTTTC
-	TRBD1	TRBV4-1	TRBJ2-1	CASSQPGQGSSEQFF	TGCGCCAGCAGCCAGCCGGGACAGGGGTCGAGTGAGCAGTTCTTC
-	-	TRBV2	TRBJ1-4	CASSERGGYEKLFF	TGTGCCAGCAGTGAGCGGGGAGGGTATGAAAAACTGTTTTTT
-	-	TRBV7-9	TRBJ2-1	CASSLLGRGMNEQFF	TGTGCCAGCAGCTTATTAGGACGAGGGATGAATGAGCAGTTCTTC
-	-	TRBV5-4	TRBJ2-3	CASSQGGAATVDTQYF	TGTGCCAGCAGCCAGGGGGGCGCGGCGACGGTAGATACGCAGTATTTT
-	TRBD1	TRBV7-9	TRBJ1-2	CASSKTGAGYGYTF	TGTGCCAGCAGCAAGACAGGGGCGGGCTATGGCTACACCTTC
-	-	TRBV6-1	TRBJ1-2	CASSDPYGYTF	TGTGCCAGCAGTGACCCATATGGCTACACCTTC
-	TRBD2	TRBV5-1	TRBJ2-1	CASSSNGGAPYNEQFF	TGCGCCAGCAGCTCCAACGGGGGGGCCCCCTACAATGAGCAGTTCTTC
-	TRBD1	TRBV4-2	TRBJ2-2	CASSQADRANTGELFF	TGTGCCAGCAGCCAAGCGGACAGGGCGAACACCGGGGAGCTGTTTTTT
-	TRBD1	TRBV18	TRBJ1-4	CATLDRSNEKLFF	TGTGCCACCCTGGACAGGAGTAATGAAAAACTGTTTTTT
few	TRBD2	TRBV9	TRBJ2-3	CASSVGTSEDTQYF	TGTGCCAGCAGCGTAGGGACTAGCGAAGATACGCAGTATTTT
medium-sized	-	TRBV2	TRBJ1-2	CASSGWQTNYGYTF	TGTGCCAGCAGTGGTTGGCAGACTAACTATGGCTACACCTTC
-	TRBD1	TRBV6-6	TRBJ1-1	CASNTGQGKSEAFF	TGTGCCAGTAACACGGGACAGGGGAAATCTGAAGCTTTCTTT
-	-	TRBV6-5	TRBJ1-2	CASSYSSSDIDGYTF	TGTGCCAGCAGTTACTCGTCATCCGACATTGATGGCTACACCTTC
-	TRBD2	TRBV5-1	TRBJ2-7	CASSLGGGGTYEQYF	TGCGCCAGCAGCTTGGGGGGCGGGGGGACGTACGAGCAGTACTTC
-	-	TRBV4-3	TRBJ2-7	CASSQDRGGRSYEQYF	TGCGCCAGCAGCCAAGATAGGGGTGGAAGGTCCTACGAGCAGTACTTC
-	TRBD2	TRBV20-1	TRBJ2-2	CGSGRAGELFF	TGCGGAAGCGGGAGGGCCGGGGAGCTGTTTTTT
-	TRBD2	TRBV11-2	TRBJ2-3	CASSSNSGSYTDTQYF	TGTGCCAGCAGCTCAAATAGCGGGAGTTACACAGATACGCAGTATTTT
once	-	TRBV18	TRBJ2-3	CASDTGQGTANTDTQYF	TGTGCCAGCGATACAGGCCAAGGTACCGCTAACACAGATACGCAGTATTTT
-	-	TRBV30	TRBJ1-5	CAWSTSGNQPQHF	TGTGCCTGGAGTACCTCGGGCAATCAGCCCCAGCATTTT
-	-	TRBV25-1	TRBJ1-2	CASSESQYGYTF	TGTGCCAGCAGTGAGAGTCAATATGGCTACACCTTC
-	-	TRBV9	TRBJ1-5	CASSVGTAINQPQHF	TGTGCCAGCAGCGTAGGGACAGCGATCAATCAGCCCCAGCATTTT
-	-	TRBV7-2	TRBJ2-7	CASSLARQSKQYF	TGTGCCAGCAGCTTAGCGAGACAGTCTAAGCAGTACTTC
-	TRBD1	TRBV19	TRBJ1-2	CASSNRQGGTNYGYTF	TGTGCCAGTAGTAATAGACAGGGGGGCACTAACTATGGCTACACCTTC
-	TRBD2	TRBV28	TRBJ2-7	CASSLGAGREEQYF	TGTGCCAGCAGTTTAGGGGCGGGGCGGGAGGAGCAGTACTTC
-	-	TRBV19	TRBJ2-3	CASRTGTRTDTQYF	TGTGCCAGTAGGACCGGGACTCGCACAGATACGCAGTATTTT
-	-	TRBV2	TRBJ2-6	CASTRLASGANVLTF	TGTGCCAGCACCAGGCTCGCCTCTGGGGCCAACGTCCTGACTTTC
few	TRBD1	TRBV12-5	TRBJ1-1	CASGGQSLNTEAFF	TGTGCTAGTGGGGGACAGAGCTTAAACACTGAAGCTTTCTTT
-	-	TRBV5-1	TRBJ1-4	CASSLDTANEKLFF	TGCGCCAGCAGCTTGGATACAGCCAACGAAAAACTGTTTTTT
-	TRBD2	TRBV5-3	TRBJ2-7	CARSQPGETSGSVYEQYF	TGTGCCAGAAGCCAACCTGGGGAGACTAGCGGGAGTGTCTACGAGCAGTACTTC
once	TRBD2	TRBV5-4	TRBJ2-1	CASSSTSGLLGEQFF	TGTGCCAGCAGCTCGACTAGCGGGCTACTCGGGGAGCAGTTCTTC
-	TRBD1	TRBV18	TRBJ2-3	CASSQIQGTASTTDTQYF	TGTGCCAGCTCACAAATCCAAGGGACAGCTAGTACCACAGATACGCAGTATTTT
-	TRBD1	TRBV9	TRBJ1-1	CASSPRTGGGNTEAFF	TGTGCCAGCAGCCCACGGACAGGGGGCGGGAACACTGAAGCTTTCTTT
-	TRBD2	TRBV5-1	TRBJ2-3	CASSPTSGVSTDTQYF	TGCGCCAGCAGCCCCACTAGCGGAGTTAGCACAGATACGCAGTATTTT
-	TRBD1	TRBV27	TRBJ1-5	CASSLFGTGNQPQHF	TGTGCCAGCAGTTTATTTGGGACAGGCAATCAGCCCCAGCATTTT
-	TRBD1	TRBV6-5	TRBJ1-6	CASRLGDRVASPLHF	TGTGCCAGCAGGCTTGGGGACAGGGTGGCCTCACCCCTCCACTTT
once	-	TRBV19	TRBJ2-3	CASSLLRHSGTDTQYF	TGTGCCAGTAGTCTCCTGCGTCATAGCGGCACAGATACGCAGTATTTT
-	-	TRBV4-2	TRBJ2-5	CASSHPGQEQETQYF	TGTGCCAGCAGCCACCCGGGACAAGAGCAAGAGACCCAGTACTTC
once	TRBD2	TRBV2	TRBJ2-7	CASSPTLAGYHEQYF	TGTGCCAGCAGCCCGACGCTAGCGGGATATCACGAGCAGTACTTC
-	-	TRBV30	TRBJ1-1	CAWRVEGTEAFF	TGTGCCTGGAGGGTGGAGGGGACGGAAGCTTTCTTT
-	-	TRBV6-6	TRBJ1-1	CATREGITEAFF	TGTGCCACCCGAGAGGGAATAACTGAAGCTTTCTTT